The clone carrying this TCR beta chain has more than one count but fewer than ten. The antigen is undetermined. The data are from a study of cytomegalovirus exposure and HLA in healthy donors. The germline V gene has CDR1 LNHDA and CDR2 SQIVND (reference sequence). The CDR3 has 16 residues. Trimming removed 4 bases from V and 8 bases from J; junction bases left unmatched: 13. Notes on the study in general: Cytomegalovirus status, reportedly, was diagnosed with high specificity and sensitivity by the classifier. Among immune exposure information, only CMV serostatus was available.

The PCR made use of 60 Vbeta and 13 Jbeta primers. Generated by immunoSEQ multiplex PCR, the TCRdb table keeps only in-frame clones and is missing some. The table lists roughly 110,000 clones, 55% to 75% of them singletons. The specimen was PBMCs. The V and J genes are TRBV19 and TRBJ2-1; 8 bases fit TRBD1. The sequence came from a man younger than 40 in good health and CMV-seropositive. CDR3 region: CASSTVDRARAYEQFF. CDR3 coding DNA: TGTGCCAGTAGTACCGTGGACAGGGCTAGGGCGTATGAGCAGTTCTTC.